Listed below are T cell receptor beta chains from one sample, sequenced in a study of blood T cell repertoires in COVID-19. The repertoire was sequenced with immunoSEQ multiplex PCR; TCRdb's copy has only in-frame clones and lacks some. The repertoire has 250,000 to 300,000 clones, roughly 90% of them found once; the top ten carry around 1.9%. Sample: PBMCs or T cells enriched from blood (not recorded which). The receptors derive from a woman aged 55 to 70 who had recovered from COVID-19. The CDR3 runs from the conserved cysteine through the conserved F or W. The order of the fields is clone size, D gene, V gene, J gene, CDR3 DNA, CDR3 protein. The D gene is left open where the match is weak. Size is stated for part of the rows, as once, few or many counts, or as a class when the clone is expanded.

clone_size: NA; d_call: NA; v_call: TRBV5-1; j_call: TRBJ2-6; cdr3_nt: TGCGCCAGCAGCACCAGCTCTGGGGCCAACGTCCTGACTTTC; cdr3_aa: CASSTSSGANVLTF
clone_size: NA; d_call: NA; v_call: TRBV30; j_call: TRBJ1-1; cdr3_nt: TGTGCCTGGACCCGGACAGAAATGAACACTGAAGCTTTCTTT; cdr3_aa: CAWTRTEMNTEAFF
clone_size: NA; d_call: NA; v_call: TRBV5-1; j_call: TRBJ1-4; cdr3_nt: TGCGCCAGCAGCTTGAGGGCAGGGGACGAAAAACTGTTTTTT; cdr3_aa: CASSLRAGDEKLFF
clone_size: NA; d_call: TRBD2; v_call: TRBV19; j_call: TRBJ2-5; cdr3_nt: TGTGCCAGTAGTGTGGGACTAGCGGGAGTGGAGACCCAGTACTTC; cdr3_aa: CASSVGLAGVETQYF
clone_size: NA; d_call: NA; v_call: TRBV10-3; j_call: TRBJ2-1; cdr3_nt: TGTGCCATCAGTGCCAGGGATTCCTACAATGAGCAGTTCTTC; cdr3_aa: CAISARDSYNEQFF
clone_size: once; d_call: TRBD1; v_call: TRBV5-1; j_call: TRBJ1-6; cdr3_nt: TGCGCCAGCAGCTGGGACAGTAATTCACCCCTCCACTTT; cdr3_aa: CASSWDSNSPLHF
clone_size: NA; d_call: TRBD1; v_call: TRBV28; j_call: TRBJ1-2; cdr3_nt: TGTGCCACCGACAGGGGCGGCTACACCTTC; cdr3_aa: CATDRGGYTF
clone_size: few; d_call: TRBD2; v_call: TRBV7-8; j_call: TRBJ2-1; cdr3_nt: TGTGCCAGCAGCGCGGCGGGGCTAGCGGTGATCAATGAGCAGTTCTTC; cdr3_aa: CASSAAGLAVINEQFF
clone_size: NA; d_call: NA; v_call: TRBV27; j_call: TRBJ2-2; cdr3_nt: TGTGCCAGTAAGGGGGGGGTGCAGTTTGTGAACACCGGGGAGCTGTTTTTT; cdr3_aa: CASKGGVQFVNTGELFF
clone_size: NA; d_call: NA; v_call: TRBV9; j_call: TRBJ2-3; cdr3_nt: TGTGCCAGCAGCGTAGACAGACCAGATACGCAGTATTTT; cdr3_aa: CASSVDRPDTQYF
clone_size: NA; d_call: NA; v_call: TRBV5-1; j_call: TRBJ2-1; cdr3_nt: TGCGCCAGCAGCTGGGGCGGGACGATCAATGAGCAGTTCTTC; cdr3_aa: CASSWGGTINEQFF
clone_size: NA; d_call: NA; v_call: TRBV2; j_call: TRBJ1-4; cdr3_nt: TGTGCCAGCAGTGAAGGGCGAGGGGGTCCTAATGAAAAACTGTTTTTT; cdr3_aa: CASSEGRGGPNEKLFF
clone_size: NA; d_call: TRBD2; v_call: TRBV7-2; j_call: TRBJ2-7; cdr3_nt: TGTGCCAGCAGCTTATATACTAGCGGGGGCCTTTACGAGCAGTACTTC; cdr3_aa: CASSLYTSGGLYEQYF
clone_size: NA; d_call: TRBD1; v_call: TRBV18; j_call: TRBJ1-2; cdr3_nt: TGTGCCAGCTCACCACCGACAGGGGATGGCTACACCTTC; cdr3_aa: CASSPPTGDGYTF
clone_size: NA; d_call: TRBD1; v_call: TRBV11-1; j_call: TRBJ1-1; cdr3_nt: TGTGCCAGCAGGACGGGACAGGGTATGTGGGACACTGAAGCTTTCTTT; cdr3_aa: CASRTGQGMWDTEAFF
clone_size: NA; d_call: NA; v_call: TRBV10-3; j_call: TRBJ1-5; cdr3_nt: TGTGCCATCAGTGTGGGCAGGAATAGCAATCAGCCCCAGCATTTT; cdr3_aa: CAISVGRNSNQPQHF
clone_size: NA; d_call: NA; v_call: TRBV12-3/TRBV12-4; j_call: TRBJ1-2; cdr3_nt: TGTGCCAGCAGTTTAGGACAAGGCTATGGCTACACCTTC; cdr3_aa: CASSLGQGYGYTF
clone_size: NA; d_call: TRBD2; v_call: TRBV5-1; j_call: TRBJ2-4; cdr3_nt: TGCGCCAGCAGCTTAGCGGGGGGGCCACTAAACATTCAGTACTTC; cdr3_aa: CASSLAGGPLNIQYF
clone_size: NA; d_call: NA; v_call: TRBV28; j_call: TRBJ2-5; cdr3_nt: TGTGCCAGCAGTTTTACTCCCCACCGCAGGGTCCAAGAGACCCAGTACTTC; cdr3_aa: CASSFTPHRRVQETQYF
clone_size: NA; d_call: NA; v_call: TRBV5-1; j_call: TRBJ1-1; cdr3_nt: TGCGCCAGCAGCTTGACAGATTGGATGAACACTGAAGCTTTCTTT; cdr3_aa: CASSLTDWMNTEAFF
clone_size: NA; d_call: TRBD2; v_call: TRBV9; j_call: TRBJ2-4; cdr3_nt: TGTGCCAGCAGCGTAGGGTCCGGGAGGAGCATTCAGTACTTC; cdr3_aa: CASSVGSGRSIQYF
clone_size: NA; d_call: NA; v_call: TRBV28; j_call: TRBJ2-3; cdr3_nt: TGTGCCAGCAGTCCAGCGGCACCGAACACAGATACGCAGTATTTT; cdr3_aa: CASSPAAPNTDTQYF
clone_size: NA; d_call: TRBD2; v_call: TRBV29-1; j_call: TRBJ2-1; cdr3_nt: TGCAGCGTGGCGACTAGCGGGGGGGCGGGTGAGCAGTTCTTC; cdr3_aa: CSVATSGGAGEQFF
clone_size: few; d_call: NA; v_call: TRBV2; j_call: TRBJ1-3; cdr3_nt: TGTGCCAGCATAGGTGGGGCGGGAAACACCATATATTTT; cdr3_aa: CASIGGAGNTIYF
clone_size: NA; d_call: TRBD1; v_call: TRBV27; j_call: TRBJ2-7; cdr3_nt: TGTGCCAGCAGTCGGGGGACAGGGGGCGCCGACTACGAGCAGTACTTC; cdr3_aa: CASSRGTGGADYEQYF
clone_size: NA; d_call: TRBD1; v_call: TRBV19; j_call: TRBJ1-2; cdr3_nt: TGTGCCAGTAGTCGGGACAGGGGATCGAACTATGGCTACACCTTC; cdr3_aa: CASSRDRGSNYGYTF
clone_size: NA; d_call: NA; v_call: TRBV21-1; j_call: TRBJ2-6; cdr3_nt: TGTGGGGAGGGACAGGAGAACAGCTCTGGGGCCAACGTCCTGACTTTC; cdr3_aa: CGEGQENSSGANVLTF
clone_size: NA; d_call: TRBD2; v_call: TRBV10-1; j_call: TRBJ2-3; cdr3_nt: TGCGCCAGCAGTGACCCTAGCGGGGGTGCAGATACGCAGTATTTT; cdr3_aa: CASSDPSGGADTQYF
clone_size: NA; d_call: NA; v_call: TRBV7-8; j_call: TRBJ1-5; cdr3_nt: TGTGCCAGCAGCGGAGGGGGGGGACAGCCCCAGCATTTT; cdr3_aa: CASSGGGGQPQHF
clone_size: NA; d_call: TRBD1; v_call: TRBV28; j_call: TRBJ1-2; cdr3_nt: TGTGCCAGCAAACACCCCCAGACAGGGGATCATGGCTACACCTTC; cdr3_aa: CASKHPQTGDHGYTF
clone_size: once; d_call: NA; v_call: TRBV7-3; j_call: TRBJ2-1; cdr3_nt: TGTGCCAGCAGCTTTTGGTCGACGGGTGAGCAGTTCTTC; cdr3_aa: CASSFWSTGEQFF
clone_size: NA; d_call: NA; v_call: TRBV6-6; j_call: TRBJ1-5; cdr3_nt: TGTGCCAGCAGTTTCTGGGCCCCCTCGAGCAATCAGCCCCAGCATTTT; cdr3_aa: CASSFWAPSSNQPQHF